The TCR beta chain described here comes from a study of T cell responses to AZD1222 COVID-19 vaccine. TCRdb keeps only in-frame clones here, not all; method: immunoSEQ multiplex PCR. The table has some 60,000 clones, about three quarters seen once. In regard to this clone: The antigen is not known.

V trimming: 4 bases; J trimming: 12 bases; junction bases outside the gene matches: 11. CDR1 and CDR2 from the germline V gene are KGHSH and LQKENI. CDR3 length: 13 residues. General observations from the study: Baseline serostatus was positive in only a handful of AZD1222 recipients. Donors were mostly white British, more females; clonal diversity possibly underestimated. A rise in Spike-specific TCR breadth and depth followed two AZD1222 doses. Epitopes outside B.1.351 and B.1.1.7 mutated regions reportedly drew nearly half of spike TCRs.

V and J are TRBV18 and TRBJ1-2; 7 nucleotides line up with TRBD1. The sequencing used peripheral blood, collected 28 days after the second AZD1222 dose. The TCR was taken from an adult who received the AZD1222 COVID-19 vaccine. This CDR3 reads CASSRDREPLNTF. The CDR3 bases are TGTGCCAGCTCACGTGACAGGGAGCCCCTTAACACCTTC.